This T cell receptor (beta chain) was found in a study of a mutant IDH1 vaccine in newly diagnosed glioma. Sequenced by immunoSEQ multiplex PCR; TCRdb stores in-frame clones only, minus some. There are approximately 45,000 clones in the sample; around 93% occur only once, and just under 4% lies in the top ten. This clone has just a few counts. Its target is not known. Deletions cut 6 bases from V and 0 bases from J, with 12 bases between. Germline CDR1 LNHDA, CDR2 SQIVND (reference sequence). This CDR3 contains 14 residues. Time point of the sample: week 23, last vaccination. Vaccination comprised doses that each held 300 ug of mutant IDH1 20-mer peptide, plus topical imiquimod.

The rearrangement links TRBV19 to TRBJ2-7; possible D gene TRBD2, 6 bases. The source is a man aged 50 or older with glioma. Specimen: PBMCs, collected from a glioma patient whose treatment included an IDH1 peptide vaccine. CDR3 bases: TGTGCCAGTAGGAAGGACGGGAGCTCCTACGAGCAGTACTTC. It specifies CASRKDGSSYEQYF. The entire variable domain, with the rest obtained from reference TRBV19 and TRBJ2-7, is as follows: DGGITQSPKYLFRKEGQNVTLSCEQNLNHDAMYWYRQDPGQGLRLIYYSQIVNDFQKGDIAEGYSVSREKKESFPLTVTSAQKNPTAFYLCASRKDGSSYEQYFGPGTRLTVT.